This T cell receptor beta chain appears in the sequencing data of a study of CD4 and CD8 cells across lung adenocarcinoma regions. The patients had localized lung adenocarcinoma, a non-small cell subtype. CDR1 is MNHEY, CDR2 SMNVEV, per germline (reference sequence). The V end lost 5 bases, the J end lost 6 bases, and 14 bases lay between the germline ends. This CDR3 is 14 amino acids long. This clonotype was counted only a few times. MiXCR, applied by TCRdb to the PCR reads, yields one record per CDR3 protein. The data show roughly 13,000 distinct CDR3 sequences, around 45% seen once. The sequencing input was CD4+ T cells from the center of a lung tumor. The source of this sequence is a male donor with lung adenocarcinoma. The CD4 and CD8 labels of this study may be unreliable. The chain combines TRBV27 with TRBJ1-5, with D possibly being TRBD1 (5 bases). The CDR3 sequence: CASSPTGTAQPQHF. As DNA, the CDR3 is TGTGCCAGCAGTCCCACCGGGACGGCTCAGCCCCAGCATTTT.